This TCR beta chain comes out of a study of metastatic and nonmetastatic thyroid tumors. Study details: Repertoires from blood and tumor or nodule tissue of malignant and benign thyroid patients were compared. Points from the study as a whole: Within blood and tumor, benign nodules reportedly had significantly lower TCR beta diversity than malignant thyroid tumors did.

Authors' processing steps: Clinicopathological groups supplied CDR3 differences that were used to build a distant-metastasis classifier for papillary thyroid cancer. TCRdb re-called clones from the PCR reads using MiXCR. TCRdb's processing, not the authors', yielded these V and J calls. The data contain fewer than 50,000 clones, under 20% of them singletons. Thyroid surgery was preceded by no treatment in any patient. Germline V gene sequence: CDR1 PRHDT, CDR2 FYEKMQ (reference sequence). V shed 2 bases and J shed 0 bases, with 11 bases lying between them. The CDR3 covers 15 residues. This clone has ten or more counts. Antigen unknown.

The sequenced material came from blood. This TCR derives from a female donor with papillary thyroid cancer or a benign thyroid nodule (not recorded which). Some clones in this sample may be carry-over from other donors' samples. V usage is TRBV13 and J usage is TRBJ2-7; weak D call: TRBD2 (5 bases). The CDR3 bases are TGTGCCAGCAGCTTACGGCTCGGGATCTCCTACGAGCAGTACTTC. Encoded protein: CASSLRLGISYEQYF.